This paragraph covers one TCR beta chain sequence. The target antigen is unknown. The CDR3 length is 15 residues. Germline V gene sequence: CDR1 WSHSY, CDR2 SAAADI. This record comes from a study of T cells expressing NK-cell markers. Synthesis of TCR beta cDNA relied on 5'RACE template switching carrying UMIs. TCRdb reprocessed the 5' RACE reads, keeping one entry per CDR3 protein, no DNA. This repertoire comprises some 110,000 distinct CDR3 sequences; its ten largest clones make up about 18%. The study's findings and limits: The study left the HCMV specificity of expanded NKG2C+ T cell clones unresolved. Leadership of the CD3+CD56-NKG2C+ fraction also belonged to these clonotypes in several donors.

The chain combines TRBV10-2 with TRBJ2-3; the TCRdb call, TRBD2, lacks DNA for checking. The sample consisted of blood T cells: a sorted CD56 or NKG2C T cell subset, CD4+ or CD8+ T cells, or bulk PBMC T cells (not recorded which). This receptor was identified in a woman between 18 and 70 years old in good health. The chain's CDR3 is CASSDGLAGADTQYF.